These 31 T cell receptor beta chains were all obtained from the same sample, sequenced in a study of T cell changes during pregnancy in multiple sclerosis. Repertoires were generated with immunoSEQ multiplex PCR, while TCRdb's copy carries only in-frame clones and drops some. The table shows more than 65,000 clones, with 90% to 95% occurring only once. The sample was peripheral blood, taken in the second trimester of pregnancy. Receptor source: a female donor with multiple sclerosis, enrolled in a pregnancy study.

The rearrangement links TRBV29-1 to TRBJ1-3; D remains ambiguous. This CDR3 comprises 13 residues. The V gene's germline CDR1 is SQVTM and CDR2 ANQGSEA. Trimming left V 4 bases short and J 7 bases short, with 14 bases between. This chain's CDR3 is CSVARSGSNTIYF. The CDR3 nucleotides read TGCAGCGTTGCCCGAAGTGGTAGTAACACCATATATTTT.

The chain has TRBV11-3 and TRBJ2-7, with TRBD2 as a possible D gene (6 bases). Germline loops: CDR1 SGHNT, CDR2 YENEEA. V was clipped by 5 bases and J by 6 bases, with 17 bases between them. This CDR3 is 14 amino acids long. As DNA, the CDR3 is TGTGCCAGCAGCCCAGGCGGGGATCACATCGAGCAGTACTTC. This encodes CASSPGGDHIEQYF.

CDR3 nucleotides: TGCGCCAGCAGCCGACTCTACAATGAGCAGTTCTTC. It specifies CASSRLYNEQFF. The V gene is TRBV5-1, the J gene TRBJ2-1; D not resolved. Trimming took off 4 bases at V and 3 bases at J, with 5 bases between the two ends. CDR3 length: 12 residues. Germline loops: CDR1 SGHRS, CDR2 YFSETQ.

The V and J genes are TRBV5-6 and TRBJ2-5, with 13 bases fitting TRBD2. The CDR3 contains 16 residues. J lost 4 bases, V lost 5 bases, and 8 bases had no gene match. Germline V gene sequence: CDR1 SGHDT, CDR2 YYEEEE. Here the CDR3 reads CASRPGLAGAGETQYF. As DNA, the CDR3 is TGTGCCAGCAGACCTGGACTAGCGGGAGCGGGAGAGACCCAGTACTTC.

V and J are TRBV5-1 and TRBJ2-3; TRBD2 might be the D (6 bases). Between the trimmed V and J ends, which lost 0 bases and 1 base, there was a span of 15 bases. CDR3 length: 17 amino acids. Per the germline V gene, CDR1 is SGHRS and CDR2 is YFSETQ. For the CDR3, the DNA is TGCGCCAGCAGCTTGGGGCTCTTGGGCGGGGGCACAGATACGCAGTATTTT. It specifies CASSLGLLGGGTDTQYF.

The rearrangement links TRBV9 to TRBJ2-5; D is perhaps TRBD1 (6 bases). This CDR3 spans 15 amino acids. CDR1 is SGDLS, CDR2 YYNGEE, per germline. V lost 4 bases and J 2 bases, leaving 15 bases between the germline ends. The CDR3 region is CASSLGQPGQETQYF. The CDR3 DNA sequence: TGTGCCAGCAGCCTAGGACAGCCTGGGCAAGAGACCCAGTACTTC.

This clone is a singleton in its sample. The chain combines TRBV10-1 with TRBJ2-7; TRBD1 aligns across 8 bases. The J segment lost 2 bases and the V segment lost 6 bases, leaving 6 bases of the junction unmatched. The CDR3 loop spans 14 amino acids. Germline-derived CDR1 and CDR2 are WNHNN and SYGVQD (reference sequence). In DNA form, the CDR3 reads TGCGCCAGCAGCATGGACAGGGCCCCCTACGAGCAGTACTTC. It is translated as CASSMDRAPYEQYF.

V is TRBV2 and J is TRBJ1-1; D perhaps matches TRBD1 (5 bases). Germline values: CDR1 SNHLY, CDR2 FYNNEI. The CDR3 consists of 13 residues. V lost 7 bases, J lost 4 bases, and 13 bases lay in between. In DNA form, the CDR3 reads TGTGCCAGCATAGTCAGGGAGGGCACTGAAGCTTTCTTT. Protein product: CASIVREGTEAFF.

The chain has TRBV9 and TRBJ2-7, with 8 positions matching TRBD1. Trimming cost V 4 bases and J 2 bases; bases outside gene matches: 14. The germline gives CDR1 SGDLS, CDR2 YYNGEE. The CDR3 length is 17 residues. The CDR3 is CASSPRRQGIWTYEQYF. DNA of the CDR3: TGTGCCAGCAGCCCTCGGAGACAGGGGATTTGGACCTACGAGCAGTACTTC.

The chain recombines TRBV4-3 with TRBJ2-7; a possible D gene is TRBD2 (6 bases). Germline V gene lookup returns CDR1 LGHNA and CDR2 YSLEER. The V end was cut by 0 bases, the J end by 5 bases, with 14 bases between. CDR3 length equals 15 residues. The CDR3 bases are TGCGCCAGCAGCCAAGATTATCGCGGGACCGACGAGCAGTACTTC. This sequence encodes CASSQDYRGTDEQYF.

The rearrangement joins TRBV7-8 to TRBJ2-1; D possibly corresponds to TRBD2 (5 bases). The V end was cut by 6 bases, the J end by 0 bases, with 18 bases between. This CDR3 spans 17 amino acids. CDR1 is SGHVS, CDR2 FQNEAQ, per germline. In DNA form, the CDR3 reads TGTGCCAGCAGGGCCCGAGGGCCACCGCGCTCCTACAATGAGCAGTTCTTC. Translation gives CASRARGPPRSYNEQFF. The whole variable domain, remainder taken from reference TRBV7-8 and TRBJ2-1, is GAGVSQSPRYKVAKRGQDVALRCDPISGHVSLFWYQQALGQGPEFLTYFQNEAQLDKSGLPSDRFFAERPEGSVSTLKIQRTQQEDSAVYLCASRARGPPRSYNEQFFGPGTRLTVL.

This chain uses TRBV9 with TRBJ2-2; D gene unclear. The germline gives CDR1 SGDLS, CDR2 YYNGEE. CDR3 length equals 13 residues. Trimming cost V 3 bases and J 8 bases, with 11 bases left between them. The CDR3 coding sequence is TGTGCCAGCAGCGGAGGCGTAACGGGGGAGCTGTTTTTT. It specifies CASSGGVTGELFF. The variable domain in full, completed from reference TRBV9 and TRBJ2-2, reads DSGVTQTPKHLITATGQRVTLRCSPRSGDLSVYWYQQSLDQGLQFLIQYYNGEERAKGNILERFSAQQFPDLHSELNLSSLELGDSALYFCASSGGVTGELFFGEGSRLTVL.

V gene TRBV10-3 combines with J gene TRBJ2-6; 10 bases map to TRBD1. The junction had 7 bases not matched to a gene; V was cut back by 1 base and J by 1 base. The CDR3 has 19 amino acids. Germline CDR1 reads ENHRY; CDR2 reads SYGVKD. In nucleotides, the CDR3 is TGTGCCATCAGTGAGTACCGGGACAGGGGACCGTCTGGGGCCAACGTCCTGACTTTC. Its protein is CAISEYRDRGPSGANVLTF.

The chain combines TRBV29-1 with TRBJ2-7, with 11 nucleotides matching TRBD1. This CDR3 spans 12 amino acids. Trimming at V came to 7 bases and at J to 3 bases, leaving 2 bases not matched to a gene. The germline V gene encodes CDR1 SQVTM and CDR2 ANQGSEA. CDR3 DNA sequence: TGCAGCGGGGGACAGGGGGTCTACGAGCAGTACTTC. It codes for CSGGQGVYEQYF.

This clone occurred once. V gene TRBV28 combines with J gene TRBJ2-5, with a tentative D call TRBD2 (6 bases). This CDR3 contains 17 residues. V was pared by 6 bases and J by 2 bases, with 22 bases between. CDR1 is MDHEN, CDR2 SYDVKM, per germline. CDR3 coding DNA: TGTGCCAGCAGCCCTGCTCGGACTACCGGGATACAAGAGACCCAGTACTTC. This gives the protein CASSPARTTGIQETQYF.

This sequence joins TRBV19 and TRBJ2-1; D is unresolved. Germline-derived CDR1 and CDR2 are LNHDA and SQIVND (reference sequence). This CDR3 is 14 amino acids long. V lost 6 bases and J lost 0, with 9 bases in between. CDR3 residues: CASSHPSSYNEQFF. The CDR3 nucleotides are TGTGCCAGTAGCCACCCGAGCTCCTACAATGAGCAGTTCTTC. Variable domain in full (rest from reference TRBV19 and TRBJ2-1): DGGITQSPKYLFRKEGQNVTLSCEQNLNHDAMYWYRQDPGQGLRLIYYSQIVNDFQKGDIAEGYSVSREKKESFPLTVTSAQKNPTAFYLCASSHPSSYNEQFFGPGTRLTVL.

The chain employs TRBV5-4 and TRBJ2-7, with D unclear. This CDR3 has 17 amino acids. Trimming cost V 4 bases and J 2 bases, with 22 bases left between them. Looked up from germline, CDR1 is SGHNT and CDR2 is YYREEE (reference sequence). The CDR3 here is CASSRTGASFAPYEQYF. CDR3 sequence (DNA): TGTGCCAGCAGCCGAACCGGAGCATCCTTCGCTCCCTACGAGCAGTACTTC.

This chain connects TRBV19 to TRBJ1-5; D is ambiguous. Germline V gives CDR1 LNHDA, CDR2 SQIVND (reference sequence). The V and J ends lost 1 base and 5 bases respectively, with 12 bases between them. The CDR3 contains 15 residues. CDR3 region: CASSIVPGRYQPQHF. The CDR3 nucleotides read TGTGCCAGTAGTATAGTTCCGGGGAGGTATCAGCCCCAGCATTTT.

This chain uses TRBV10-2 with TRBJ1-2; D may be TRBD1 (5 bases). V shed 3 bases and J shed 8 bases, with 22 bases lying between them. CDR1 WSHSY and CDR2 SAAADI come from the germline V gene. The CDR3 is 16 residues long. The CDR3 here is CASSDSTRRRAPGYTF. The CDR3 DNA is TGCGCCAGCAGTGACAGTACGCGTCGCAGGGCCCCAGGCTACACCTTC.

The CDR3 spells CASVDAGNEQFF. DNA for the CDR3: TGTGCCAGCGTAGACGCGGGGAATGAGCAGTTCTTC. The chain recombines TRBV2 with TRBJ2-1; possible D gene TRBD2, 6 bases. Germline V lookup: CDR1 SNHLY, CDR2 FYNNEI. The CDR3 covers 12 residues. V lost 8 bases, J lost 7 bases, and 12 bases lay in between. The whole variable domain, filled in from reference TRBV2 and TRBJ2-1, reads EPEVTQTPSHQVTQMGQEVILRCVPISNHLYFYWYRQILGQKVEFLVSFYNNEISEKSEIFDDQFSVERPDGSNFTLKIRSTKLEDSAMYFCASVDAGNEQFFGPGTRLTVL.

V is TRBV5-6 and J is TRBJ2-7, with TRBD1 identical over 8 bases. The CDR3 runs 14 residues. Germline loops: CDR1 SGHDT, CDR2 YYEEEE. V was pared by 4 bases and J by 4 bases, with 7 bases of the junction left unmatched. Written as DNA, the CDR3 is TGTGCCAGCAGCCCCTTAGGACAGGGATACGAGCAGTACTTC. This gives the protein CASSPLGQGYEQYF.

J is TRBJ1-1 and V is TRBV19; D may be TRBD1 (6 bases). Trimming pared 5 bases from V and 2 bases from J, leaving 15 bases between. This CDR3 has 15 amino acids. Germline loops: CDR1 LNHDA, CDR2 SQIVND (reference sequence). CDR3 in DNA: TGTGCCAGTAGTGGCAGGGGCTCTGTCAACACTGAAGCTTTCTTT. It encodes CASSGRGSVNTEAFF.

V gene TRBV7-3 combines with J gene TRBJ1-1, with 10 bases lining up with TRBD1. The germline V gene has CDR1 SGHTA and CDR2 FQGTGA. The trim removed 5 bases at V and 3 bases at J, leaving 15 bases unmatched. There are 18 residues in the CDR3. CDR3 residues: CASSGLTGGERRDTEAFF. CDR3 DNA: TGTGCCAGCAGCGGTTTGACAGGGGGCGAAAGGCGCGACACTGAAGCTTTCTTT. The entire variable domain, with the rest obtained from reference TRBV7-3 and TRBJ1-1, is as follows: GAGVSQTPSNKVTEKGKYVELRCDPISGHTALYWYRQSLGQGPEFLIYFQGTGAADDSGLPNDRFFAVRPEGSVSTLKIQRTERGDSAVYLCASSGLTGGERRDTEAFFGQGTRLTVV.

The V gene is TRBV6-5, the J gene TRBJ2-7; the match to TRBD2 covers 7 bases. The junction had 8 bases not matched to a gene; V was cut back by 0 bases and J by 6 bases. The CDR3 has 15 residues. The germline CDR1 and CDR2 sequences are MNHEY and SVGAGI. CDR3: CASSYSEVGGSEQYF. DNA of the CDR3: TGTGCCAGCAGTTACTCGGAGGTCGGGGGGAGCGAGCAGTACTTC.

The CDR3 sequence is CASSDQGHSNQPQHF. CDR3 nucleotide sequence: TGTGCCAGCAGCGACCAGGGTCATAGCAATCAGCCCCAGCATTTT. V is TRBV6-1 and J is TRBJ1-5; D perhaps matches TRBD1 (5 bases). CDR1 is MNHNS and CDR2 is SASEGT in the germline V gene. V was clipped by 6 bases and J by 0 bases, with 12 bases between them. This CDR3 comprises 15 residues.

This clone was seen once. The V call is TRBV5-1, the J call TRBJ2-7; D ambiguous. V was pared by 2 bases and J by 4 bases, with 13 bases between. The CDR3 is made up of 14 amino acids. Germline V gives CDR1 SGHRS, CDR2 YFSETQ. As DNA, the CDR3 is TGCGCCAGCAGCTTACAATCTAACAGATACGAGCAGTACTTC. Translated: CASSLQSNRYEQYF.

J is TRBJ2-1 and V is TRBV11-3, with 9 bases aligning to TRBD1. The CDR3 loop spans 15 amino acids. The germline V gene has CDR1 SGHNT and CDR2 YENEEA. V shed 5 bases and J 8 bases; nucleotides not matched to a gene: 10. CDR3 bases: TGTGCCAGCAGCCAGACCGGACAGGGGTATCATGAGCAGTTCTTC. It codes for CASSQTGQGYHEQFF.

The chain recombines TRBV6-5 with TRBJ2-7; TRBD1 agrees at 8 bases. The CDR3 length is 15 residues. CDR1 is MNHEY and CDR2 is SVGAGI in the germline V gene. The V gene end was trimmed by 4 bases and the J gene end by 3 bases; junction bases not matched to a gene: 8. CDR3 in amino acids: CASSSTGTGGYEQYF. The CDR3 nucleotides read TGTGCCAGCAGTTCCACCGGGACAGGTGGCTACGAGCAGTACTTC.

CDR3: CASSSPPGQIQYYNEQFF. Here the CDR3 DNA reads TGTGCCAGCAGCTCCCCTCCAGGACAGATACAATATTACAATGAGCAGTTCTTC. This chain links TRBV7-2 with TRBJ2-1, with D possibly matching TRBD1 (6 bases). From germline, CDR1 is SGHTA and CDR2 FQGNSA. Trimming shortened V by 4 bases and J by 4 bases, and 23 bases separated the two germline ends. This CDR3 is 18 amino acids long.

This chain connects TRBV30 to TRBJ2-3; 8 nucleotides agree with TRBD1. Looked up from germline, CDR1 is GTSNPN and CDR2 is SVGIG (reference sequence). The junction had 6 bases not matched to a gene; V was cut back by 0 bases and J by 1 base. This CDR3 is 16 amino acids long. This chain's CDR3 is CAWSVGTGSRTDTQYF. As DNA, the CDR3 is TGTGCCTGGAGTGTGGGGACAGGATCCCGCACAGATACGCAGTATTTT.

This sequence joins TRBV28 and TRBJ1-4; 7 bases are shared with TRBD1. The junction had 6 bases not matched to a gene; V was cut back by 5 bases and J by 0 bases. This CDR3 has 16 amino acids. Germline CDR1 and CDR2: MDHEN and SYDVKM. The CDR3 reads CASSLTGDTTNEKLFF. CDR3 sequence (DNA): TGTGCCAGCAGTCTCACAGGGGACACAACTAATGAAAAACTGTTTTTT.